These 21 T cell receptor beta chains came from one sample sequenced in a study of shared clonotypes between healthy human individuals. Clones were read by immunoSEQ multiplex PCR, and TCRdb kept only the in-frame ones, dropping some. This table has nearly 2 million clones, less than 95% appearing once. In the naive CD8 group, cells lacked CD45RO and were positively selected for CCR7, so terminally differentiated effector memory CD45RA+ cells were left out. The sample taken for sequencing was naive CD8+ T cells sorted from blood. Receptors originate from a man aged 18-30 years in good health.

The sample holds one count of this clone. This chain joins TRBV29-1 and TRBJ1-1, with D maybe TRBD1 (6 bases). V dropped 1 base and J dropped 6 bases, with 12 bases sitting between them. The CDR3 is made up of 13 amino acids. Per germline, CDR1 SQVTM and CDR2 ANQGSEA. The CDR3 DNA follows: TGCAGCGTTGAAGCAGGGGACTACTCTGAAGCTTTCTTT. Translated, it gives CSVEAGDYSEAFF. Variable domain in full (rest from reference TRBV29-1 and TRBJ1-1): SAVISQKPSRDICQRGTSLTIQCQVDSQVTMMFWYRQQPGQSLTLIATANQGSEATYESGFVIDKFPISRPNLTFSTLTVSNMSPEDSSIYLCSVEAGDYSEAFFGQGTRLTVV.

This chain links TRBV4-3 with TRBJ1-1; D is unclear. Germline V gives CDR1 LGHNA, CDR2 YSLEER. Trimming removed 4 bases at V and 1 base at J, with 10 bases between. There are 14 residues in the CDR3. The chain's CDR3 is CASSPELPNTEAFF. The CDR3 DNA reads TGCGCCAGCAGCCCGGAGTTACCGAACACTGAAGCTTTCTTT.

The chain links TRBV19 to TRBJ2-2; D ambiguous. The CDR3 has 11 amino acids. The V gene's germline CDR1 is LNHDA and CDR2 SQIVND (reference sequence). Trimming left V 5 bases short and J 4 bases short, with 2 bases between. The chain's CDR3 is CASSPTGELFF. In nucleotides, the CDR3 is TGTGCCAGTAGTCCCACCGGGGAGCTGTTTTTT.

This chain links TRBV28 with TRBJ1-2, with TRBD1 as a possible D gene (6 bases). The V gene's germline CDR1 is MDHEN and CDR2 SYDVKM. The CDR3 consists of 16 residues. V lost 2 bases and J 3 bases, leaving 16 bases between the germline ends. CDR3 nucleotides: TGTGCCAGCAGTTTACTCAGGGAGGGGGTAGACTATGGCTACACCTTC. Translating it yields CASSLLREGVDYGYTF.

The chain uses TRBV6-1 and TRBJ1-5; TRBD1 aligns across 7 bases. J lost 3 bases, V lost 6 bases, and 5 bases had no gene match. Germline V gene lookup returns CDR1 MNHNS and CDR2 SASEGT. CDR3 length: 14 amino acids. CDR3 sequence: CASRTGVINQPQHF. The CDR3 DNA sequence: TGTGCCAGCAGAACAGGGGTTATCAATCAGCCCCAGCATTTT.

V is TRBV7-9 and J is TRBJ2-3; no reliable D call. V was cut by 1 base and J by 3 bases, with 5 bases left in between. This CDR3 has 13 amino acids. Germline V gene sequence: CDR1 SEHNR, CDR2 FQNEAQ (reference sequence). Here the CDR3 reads CASSLGYTDTQYF. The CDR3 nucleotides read TGTGCCAGCAGCTTAGGGTATACAGATACGCAGTATTTT. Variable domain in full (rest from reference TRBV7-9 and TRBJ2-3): DTGVSQNPRHKITKRGQNVTFRCDPISEHNRLYWYRQTLGQGPEFLTYFQNEAQLEKSRLLSDRFSAERPKGSFSTLEIQRTEQGDSAMYLCASSLGYTDTQYFGPGTRLTVL.

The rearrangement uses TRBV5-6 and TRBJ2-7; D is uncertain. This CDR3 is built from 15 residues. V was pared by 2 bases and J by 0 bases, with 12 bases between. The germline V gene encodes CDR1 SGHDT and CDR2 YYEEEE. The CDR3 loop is CASSFSGNSSYEQYF. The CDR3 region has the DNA TGTGCCAGCAGCTTCTCGGGTAATAGCTCCTACGAGCAGTACTTC.

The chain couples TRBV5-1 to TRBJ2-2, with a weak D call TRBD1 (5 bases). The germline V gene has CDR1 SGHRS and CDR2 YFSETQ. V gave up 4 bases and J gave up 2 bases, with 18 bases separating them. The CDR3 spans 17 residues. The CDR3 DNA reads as TGCGCCAGCAGCCTTGACAGTTTTTCTGCTAACACCGGGGAGCTGTTTTTT. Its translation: CASSLDSFSANTGELFF.

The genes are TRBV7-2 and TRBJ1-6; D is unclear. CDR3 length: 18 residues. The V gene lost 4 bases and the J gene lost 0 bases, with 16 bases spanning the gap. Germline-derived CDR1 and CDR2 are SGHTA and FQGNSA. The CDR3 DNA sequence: TGTGCCAGCAGCTCCGGACGGATTGGCAGCTCCTATAATTCACCCCTCCACTTT. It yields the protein CASSSGRIGSSYNSPLHF.

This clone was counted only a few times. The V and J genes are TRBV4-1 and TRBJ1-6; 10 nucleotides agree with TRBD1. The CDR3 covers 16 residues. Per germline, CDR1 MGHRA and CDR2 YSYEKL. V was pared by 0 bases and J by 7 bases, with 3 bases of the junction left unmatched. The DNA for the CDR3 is TGCGCCAGCAGCCAAGAGGGACAGGGGTGGAATTCACCCCTCCACTTT. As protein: CASSQEGQGWNSPLHF.

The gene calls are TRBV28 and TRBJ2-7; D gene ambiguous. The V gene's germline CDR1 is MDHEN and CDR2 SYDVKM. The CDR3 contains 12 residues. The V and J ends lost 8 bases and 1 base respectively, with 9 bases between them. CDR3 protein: CASGEFSYEQYF. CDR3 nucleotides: TGTGCCAGCGGAGAGTTTTCCTACGAGCAGTACTTC.

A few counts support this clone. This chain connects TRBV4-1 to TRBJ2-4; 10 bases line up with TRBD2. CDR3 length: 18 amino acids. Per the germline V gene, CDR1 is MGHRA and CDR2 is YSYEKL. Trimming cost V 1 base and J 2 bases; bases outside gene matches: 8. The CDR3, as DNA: TGCGCCAGCAGCCAAGTCCTAGCGGGAGAGGGGCCCAAAAACATTCAGTACTTC. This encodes CASSQVLAGEGPKNIQYF.

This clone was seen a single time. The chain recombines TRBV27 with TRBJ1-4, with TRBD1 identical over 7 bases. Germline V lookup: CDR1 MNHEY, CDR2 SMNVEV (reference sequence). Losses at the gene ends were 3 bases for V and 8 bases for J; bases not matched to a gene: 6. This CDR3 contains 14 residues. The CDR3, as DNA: TGTGCCAGCAGTTTGAACAGGGGCGAGGAAAAACTGTTTTTT. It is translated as CASSLNRGEEKLFF.

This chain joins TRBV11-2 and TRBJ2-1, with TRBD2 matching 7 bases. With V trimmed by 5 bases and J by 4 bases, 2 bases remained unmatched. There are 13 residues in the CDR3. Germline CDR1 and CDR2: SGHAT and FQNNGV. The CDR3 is CASSQRGYNEQFF. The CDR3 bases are TGTGCCAGCAGCCAGCGGGGATACAATGAGCAGTTCTTC.

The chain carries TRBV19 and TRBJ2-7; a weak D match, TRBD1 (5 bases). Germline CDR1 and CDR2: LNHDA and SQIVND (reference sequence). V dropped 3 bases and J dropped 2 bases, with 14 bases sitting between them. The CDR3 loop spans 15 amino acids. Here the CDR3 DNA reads TGTGCCAGTAGTATTCCAGGTCAGGGAACCTACGAGCAGTACTTC. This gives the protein CASSIPGQGTYEQYF. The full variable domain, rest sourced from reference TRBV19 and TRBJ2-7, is DGGITQSPKYLFRKEGQNVTLSCEQNLNHDAMYWYRQDPGQGLRLIYYSQIVNDFQKGDIAEGYSVSREKKESFPLTVTSAQKNPTAFYLCASSIPGQGTYEQYFGPGTRLTVT.

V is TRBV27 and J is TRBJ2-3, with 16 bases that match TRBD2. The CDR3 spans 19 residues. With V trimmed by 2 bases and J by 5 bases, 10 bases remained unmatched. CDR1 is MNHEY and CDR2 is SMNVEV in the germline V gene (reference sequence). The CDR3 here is CASSLISGLAGGPIDTQYF. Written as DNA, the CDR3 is TGTGCCAGCAGTTTAATTTCGGGACTAGCGGGAGGGCCGATAGATACGCAGTATTTT.

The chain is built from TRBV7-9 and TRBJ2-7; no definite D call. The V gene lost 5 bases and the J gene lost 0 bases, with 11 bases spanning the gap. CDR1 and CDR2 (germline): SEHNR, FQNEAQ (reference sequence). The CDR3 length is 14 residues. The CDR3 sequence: CASSPRMYSYEQYF. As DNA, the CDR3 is TGTGCCAGCAGCCCTAGGATGTACTCCTACGAGCAGTACTTC.

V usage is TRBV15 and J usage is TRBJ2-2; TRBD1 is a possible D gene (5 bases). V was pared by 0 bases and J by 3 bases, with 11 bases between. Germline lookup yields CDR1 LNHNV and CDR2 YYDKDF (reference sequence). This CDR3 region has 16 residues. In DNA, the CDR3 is TGTGCCACCAGCAGAGAAGGGGCCCCCCACACCGGGGAGCTGTTTTTT. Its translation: CATSREGAPHTGELFF.

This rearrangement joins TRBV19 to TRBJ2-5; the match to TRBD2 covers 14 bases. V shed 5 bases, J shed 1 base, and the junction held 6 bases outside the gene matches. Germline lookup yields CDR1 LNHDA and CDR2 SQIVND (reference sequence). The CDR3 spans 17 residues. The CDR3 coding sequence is TGTGCCAGTAGTCCCAGACTAGCGGGAGGGTTCCAAGAGACCCAGTACTTC. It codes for CASSPRLAGGFQETQYF.

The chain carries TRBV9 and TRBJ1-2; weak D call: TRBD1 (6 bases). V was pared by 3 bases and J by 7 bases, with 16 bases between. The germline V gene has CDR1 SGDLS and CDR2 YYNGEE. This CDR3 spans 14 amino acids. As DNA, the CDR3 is TGTGCCAGCAGCGGGGAGGGACATCTGTCTGGCTACACCTTC. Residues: CASSGEGHLSGYTF.

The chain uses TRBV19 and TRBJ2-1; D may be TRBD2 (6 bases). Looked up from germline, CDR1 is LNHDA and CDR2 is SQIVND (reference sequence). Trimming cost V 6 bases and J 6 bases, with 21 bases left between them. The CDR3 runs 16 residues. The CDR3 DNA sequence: TGTGCCAGTAGCCCCTCAGCGGGCTTGGTTTCCAATGAGCAGTTCTTC. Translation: CASSPSAGLVSNEQFF.